A selection of T cell receptor beta chains follows, all from one sample in a study of T cell responses to AZD1222 COVID-19 vaccine. Clones were read by immunoSEQ multiplex PCR, and TCRdb kept only the in-frame ones, dropping some. The table shows about 140,000 clones, with 90% occurring only once. This sample comprised peripheral blood, obtained on day 0 of AZD1222 vaccination. All receptors derive from an adult in good health. Each CDR3 is given with its conserved first and last residue. The D gene is left open where the match is weak. Clone size is not always given. Where it is, it says once, few, many or a class for expanded clones.

j_call | d_call | v_call | clone_size | cdr3_nt | cdr3_aa
TRBJ2-7 | - | TRBV7-9 | once | TGTGCCAGCAGCTTAGCGGGGACACACACCTACGAGCAGTACTTC | CASSLAGTHTYEQYF
TRBJ1-6 | - | TRBV5-5 | - | TGTGCCAGCAGCCCACAGGGCTCCTATAATTCACCCCTCCACTTT | CASSPQGSYNSPLHF
TRBJ2-3 | TRBD2 | TRBV11-2 | - | TGTGCCAGCAGCTCCGGACTAGCGGGAGGCACAGATACGCAGTATTTT | CASSSGLAGGTDTQYF
TRBJ1-1 | TRBD1 | TRBV5-1 | - | TGCGCCAGCAGCCTCCTAGGGGGCCGACAACCGGGACAGGGGGCGAACACTGAAGCTTTCTTT | CASSLLGGRQPGQGANTEAFF
TRBJ2-2 | - | TRBV6-6 | - | TGTGCCAGCAGTTACTCGAGGGGGTCCGGAACCGGGGAGCTGTTTTTT | CASSYSRGSGTGELFF
TRBJ1-3 | - | TRBV5-6 | - | TGTGCCAGCAGCTTGTTAGCACAGGGAAGGGGAAACACCATATATTTT | CASSLLAQGRGNTIYF
TRBJ2-5 | TRBD2 | TRBV2 | few | TGTGCCAGCCTAATTTTACTAGCGGGGGGGATTGAAGAGACCCAGTACTTC | CASLILLAGGIEETQYF
TRBJ2-5 | - | TRBV30 | - | TGTGCCTCTCAGAGGAGACCGGGGGAGACCCAGTACTTC | CASQRRPGETQYF
TRBJ1-6 | TRBD1 | TRBV5-1 | - | TGCGCCAGCAGCTACCAAATTACAGGCTCCAGGGGGAATTCACCCCTCCACTTT | CASSYQITGSRGNSPLHF
TRBJ2-2 | TRBD1 | TRBV24-1 | - | TGTGCCACCAATACCCCCGGGACAGGGAACACCGGGGAGCTGTTTTTT | CATNTPGTGNTGELFF
TRBJ1-1 | - | TRBV11-2 | - | TGTGCCAGCAGCTTACAGGGTCTGAACACTGAAGCTTTCTTT | CASSLQGLNTEAFF
TRBJ1-2 | TRBD1 | TRBV7-6 | - | TGTGCCAGCAGCCCTGGGACAGGGGTTAACTATGGCTACACCTTC | CASSPGTGVNYGYTF
TRBJ2-7 | - | TRBV28 | once | TGTGCCAGCAGTTTACCCTCCTACGAGCAGTACTTC | CASSLPSYEQYF
TRBJ2-7 | TRBD2 | TRBV19 | - | TGTGCCAGTAGTATAGCGGGACTTGGGAGGGACGAGCAGTACTTC | CASSIAGLGRDEQYF
TRBJ2-3 | - | TRBV10-3 | - | TGTGCCATCACCCAGGGTGCCTCAGATACGCAGTATTTT | CAITQGASDTQYF
TRBJ1-1 | - | TRBV9 | - | TGTGCCAGCAGCGTAGAAGCCAGGGTGAACACTGAAGCTTTCTTT | CASSVEARVNTEAFF
TRBJ1-3 | TRBD1 | TRBV4-2 | - | TGTGCCAGCAGCCCAATCTTCTCGGGACAGGGAAATTCGAGGGGAAACACCATATATTTT | CASSPIFSGQGNSRGNTIYF
TRBJ1-1 | - | TRBV6-1 | - | TGTGCCAGCAGTGAATTTGTCGGCAGGGGAGTCACTGAAGCTTTCTTT | CASSEFVGRGVTEAFF
TRBJ2-1 | - | TRBV29-1 | - | TGCAGCGGTGGACAGACTAGCTCCTACAATGAGCAGTTCTTC | CSGGQTSSYNEQFF
TRBJ2-5 | - | TRBV6-4 | - | TGTGCCAGCAGTGAAGGACAGCACCAAGAGACCCAGTACTTC | CASSEGQHQETQYF
TRBJ2-7 | TRBD1 | TRBV19 | - | TGTGCCAGTAGGCGCTTCCCGGGACAGGGAGCTCCCGAGCAGTACTTC | CASRRFPGQGAPEQYF
TRBJ1-1 | - | TRBV14 | - | TGTGCCAGCAGCCAAGATAACTCGAACACTGAAGCTTTCTTT | CASSQDNSNTEAFF
TRBJ1-5 | - | TRBV18 | - | TGTGCCAGCTCACCAGAGTGGGATCAGCCCCAGCATTTT | CASSPEWDQPQHF
TRBJ1-5 | - | TRBV7-8 | - | TGTGCCAGCAGCTCCCTCAGGGACAATCAGCCCCAGCATTTT | CASSSLRDNQPQHF
TRBJ2-7 | - | TRBV2 | - | TGTGCCAGCGCCGCCTACGAGCAGTACTTC | CASAAYEQYF
TRBJ2-3 | TRBD2 | TRBV2 | - | TGTGCCAGCAGTTGGGCGCTAGCGGAGACCACAGATACGCAGTATTTT | CASSWALAETTDTQYF
TRBJ1-5 | - | TRBV7-6 | - | TGTGCCAGCAGCTTAGAGGGAGGCGGCGGCCAGCCCCAGCATTTT | CASSLEGGGGQPQHF
TRBJ1-5 | - | TRBV2 | - | TGTGCCAGCTGGGGAGGGAGGAATCAGCCCCAGCATTTT | CASWGGRNQPQHF
TRBJ1-6 | - | TRBV7-9 | - | TGTGCCAGCAGCTTAGGGGGTGTTAATTCACCCCTCCACTTT | CASSLGGVNSPLHF
TRBJ1-1 | - | TRBV29-1 | - | TGCAGCGTTGAAGATTTAGACAGAATATTTGAAGCTTTCTTT | CSVEDLDRIFEAFF
TRBJ1-1 | - | TRBV4-2 | - | TGTGCCAGCAGCCAAGACAGGAGGACTGAAGCTTTCTTT | CASSQDRRTEAFF
TRBJ2-1 | TRBD2 | TRBV5-1 | - | TGCGCCAGCAGCTTGGAACTAGCGGGATACAATGAGCAGTTCTTC | CASSLELAGYNEQFF
TRBJ2-3 | TRBD2 | TRBV15 | - | TGTGCCACCACCTCCGGAGGACTAGCGGGAGCAACAGATACGCAGTATTTT | CATTSGGLAGATDTQYF
TRBJ1-1 | TRBD1 | TRBV9 | - | TGTGCCAGCAGCGACGACAGGGGGATTAATGAAGCTTTCTTT | CASSDDRGINEAFF
TRBJ2-3 | TRBD1 | TRBV25-1 | - | TGTGCCAGCAGGGACAGGGTATCGGATACGCAGTATTTT | CASRDRVSDTQYF
TRBJ2-5 | TRBD2 | TRBV11-3 | once | TGTGCCAGCAGCTTCGACGGGGGGGAAGAGACCCAGTACTTC | CASSFDGGEETQYF